What follows are 31 T cell receptor beta chains derived from one specimen sequenced in a study of T cells in tumors after PD-1 blockade. The method was immunoSEQ multiplex PCR; TCRdb's version includes in-frame clones alone and lacks a portion of them. The sample yields approximately 60,000 clones, about 74% seen once. The source material was PBMCs, sampled after anti-PD-1 treatment. The source is a human donor with basal cell carcinoma.

The chain combines TRBV12-5 with TRBJ2-2; tentative D call: TRBD2 (5 bases). Germline CDR1 LGHNT, CDR2 FRNRAP. Between the trimmed V and J ends, which lost 0 bases and 0 bases, there was a span of 5 bases. The length of the CDR3 is 15 residues. The CDR3 coding sequence is TGTGCTAGTGGTTTGGTGGGAGCGAACACCGGGGAGCTGTTTTTT. Translated: CASGLVGANTGELFF.

The chain combines TRBV2 with TRBJ1-2; D is possibly TRBD1 (5 bases). V lost 5 bases and J 8 bases, leaving 15 bases between the germline ends. CDR3 length: 13 residues. Germline values: CDR1 SNHLY, CDR2 FYNNEI. The CDR3 sequence is CASSPGAGKGYTF. The CDR3 nucleotides read TGTGCCAGCAGTCCCGGGGCAGGGAAAGGCTACACCTTC.

The V gene is TRBV29-1, the J gene TRBJ2-1; 8 bases map to TRBD2. The V gene end was trimmed by 0 bases and the J gene end by 4 bases; junction bases not matched to a gene: 8. This CDR3 is 16 amino acids long. Germline CDR1 reads SQVTM; CDR2 reads ANQGSEA. CDR3 protein: CSVEDGAGGLYNEQFF. CDR3 DNA: TGCAGCGTTGAAGATGGGGCGGGGGGCCTTTACAATGAGCAGTTCTTC.

J is TRBJ1-6 and V is TRBV28; D ambiguous. The CDR3 is 19 residues long. Trimming cost V 4 bases and J 0 bases, with 19 bases left between them. CDR1 and CDR2 (germline): MDHEN, SYDVKM. The CDR3 coding sequence is TGTGCCAGCAGTTCCTCAGGATTGGCTGGGAGCTCCTATAATTCACCCCTCCACTTT. Translating it yields CASSSSGLAGSSYNSPLHF.

This clone was seen a handful of times. CDR3 nucleotides: TGTGCCAGCAGCCATCGCAGGGATGGTGACATTCAGTACTTC. Translation: CASSHRRDGDIQYF. J is TRBJ2-4 and V is TRBV13, with D possibly TRBD1 on 5 matching bases. With 5 bases removed from V and 8 bases from J, the gap between germline ends came to 16 bases. This CDR3 has 14 amino acids. Looked up from germline, CDR1 is PRHDT and CDR2 is FYEKMQ (reference sequence). Full variable domain (remainder filled in from reference TRBV13 and TRBJ2-4): AAGVIQSPRHLIKEKRETATLKCYPIPRHDTVYWYQQGPGQDPQFLISFYEKMQSDKGSIPDRFSAQQFSDYHSELNMSSLELGDSALYFCASSHRRDGDIQYFGAGTRLSVL.

This chain connects TRBV18 to TRBJ2-7, with D perhaps given as TRBD1 or TRBD2 (7 bases each). The germline CDR1 and CDR2 sequences are KGHSH and LQKENI. The CDR3 is 16 amino acids. The V gene lost 3 bases and the J gene lost 5 bases, with 20 bases spanning the gap. The CDR3 sequence: CASSPYLGAGGDEQYF. The CDR3 coding sequence is TGTGCCAGCTCACCCTACTTGGGGGCAGGGGGGGACGAGCAGTACTTC. The entire variable domain, with the rest obtained from reference TRBV18 and TRBJ2-7, is as follows: NAGVMQNPRHLVRRRGQEARLRCSPMKGHSHVYWYRQLPEEGLKFMVYLQKENIIDESGMPKERFSAEFPKEGPSILRIQQVVRGDSAAYFCASSPYLGAGGDEQYFGPGTRLTVT.

The J gene is TRBJ2-2, the V gene TRBV10-3; tentatively, D is TRBD1 (6 bases). V was trimmed by 3 bases and J by 6 bases, leaving 14 bases between them. Germline V CDR1 and CDR2: ENHRY, SYGVKD. The CDR3 totals 15 residues. This CDR3 reads CAISDPQGYAGELFF. DNA of the CDR3: TGTGCCATCAGTGACCCGCAGGGGTACGCCGGGGAGCTGTTTTTT.

A few counts support this clone. The chain recombines TRBV14 with TRBJ2-1, with TRBD2 as a possible D gene (6 bases). The germline V and J ends were trimmed by 0 bases and 11 bases, with 14 bases remaining between them. CDR3 length equals 14 residues. Germline V gene sequence: CDR1 SGHDN, CDR2 FVKESK. The DNA of the CDR3 is TGTGCCAGCAGCCAAGAACTAGCTGGTTCGAAGCAGTTCTTC. The encoded protein is CASSQELAGSKQFF.

This clone was picked up a small number of times. V gene TRBV10-3 combines with J gene TRBJ1-2; TRBD1 matches at 7 bases. V lost 7 bases, J lost 0 bases, and 5 bases stayed unmatched. This CDR3 comprises 14 residues. Germline V lookup: CDR1 ENHRY, CDR2 SYGVKD. The CDR3 region is CAITKGQTNYGYTF. For the CDR3, the DNA is TGTGCCATCACCAAGGGACAGACTAACTATGGCTACACCTTC.

This chain uses TRBV7-9 with TRBJ2-7, with TRBD2 identical over 7 bases. Trimming took 5 bases from V and 1 from J; bases not matched to a gene: 8. Germline V gives CDR1 SEHNR, CDR2 FQNEAQ (reference sequence). There are 15 residues in the CDR3. The CDR3 here is CASSPANGGSYEQYF. DNA for the CDR3: TGTGCCAGCAGCCCTGCGAACGGGGGGTCCTACGAGCAGTACTTC.

Only a few counts were recorded for this clone. This chain uses TRBV7-9 with TRBJ1-1; weak D call: TRBD1 (6 bases). The germline V and J ends were trimmed by 3 bases and 1 base, with 12 bases remaining between them. Germline CDR1 reads SEHNR; CDR2 reads FQNEAQ (reference sequence). The length of the CDR3 is 15 residues. The CDR3 bases are TGTGCCAGCAGCTTGCCGACAGGTAGGAACACTGAAGCTTTCTTT. Its translation: CASSLPTGRNTEAFF.

This chain connects TRBV2 to TRBJ2-5; D is unclear. Germline assignment: CDR1 SNHLY and CDR2 FYNNEI. The CDR3 loop spans 11 amino acids. Trimming removed 4 bases at V and 7 bases at J, with 7 bases between. CDR3 residues: CASSALGTQYF. The CDR3 nucleotides read TGTGCCAGCAGTGCTTTAGGGACCCAGTACTTC.

The rearrangement uses TRBV5-4 and TRBJ2-5; D gene unclear. Germline CDR1 and CDR2: SGHNT and YYREEE (reference sequence). V gave up 4 bases and J gave up 3 bases, with 10 bases separating them. This CDR3 is built from 13 residues. The CDR3 reads CASSLQVEETQYF. Written as DNA, the CDR3 is TGTGCCAGCAGCCTCCAGGTAGAAGAGACCCAGTACTTC.

V and J are TRBV5-4 and TRBJ2-4; TRBD1 agrees at 8 bases. The CDR3 consists of 16 residues. The germline V gene encodes CDR1 SGHNT and CDR2 YYREEE (reference sequence). Germline trimming cut 4 bases from V and 0 bases from J; bases unmatched to any gene: 6. The CDR3 is CASSQGQGLAKNIQYF. DNA of the CDR3: TGTGCCAGCAGCCAAGGACAGGGCCTAGCCAAAAACATTCAGTACTTC.

The chain links TRBV2 to TRBJ2-1; TRBD2 agrees at 12 bases. Trimming removed 6 bases from V and 7 bases from J; junction bases left unmatched: 10. Germline loops: CDR1 SNHLY, CDR2 FYNNEI. CDR3 length equals 16 residues. The CDR3 loop reads CASSSLRTSGANEQFF. In DNA, the CDR3 is TGTGCCAGCAGCTCCCTCCGGACTAGCGGGGCTAATGAGCAGTTCTTC. Looking up the rest from reference TRBV2 and TRBJ2-1 gives the full variable domain: EPEVTQTPSHQVTQMGQEVILRCVPISNHLYFYWYRQILGQKVEFLVSFYNNEISEKSEIFDDQFSVERPDGSNFTLKIRSTKLEDSAMYFCASSSLRTSGANEQFFGPGTRLTVL.

V usage is TRBV5-1 and J usage is TRBJ1-2; D remains unclear. Germline V gene data show CDR1 as SGHRS and CDR2 as YFSETQ. Deletions cut 0 bases from V and 4 bases from J, with 10 bases between. The CDR3 extends over 14 amino acids. In nucleotides, the CDR3 is TGCGCCAGCAGCTTGGAGGTGTATAGCTATGGCTACACCTTC. Translated, it gives CASSLEVYSYGYTF.

The V call is TRBV4-2, the J call TRBJ1-4; D remains unclear. Germline assignment: CDR1 LGHNA and CDR2 YNFKEQ. There are 15 residues in the CDR3. V lost 0 bases and J lost 5, with 10 bases in between. In DNA form, the CDR3 reads TGTGCCAGCAGCCAAGATCGGAGTGTAAATGAAAAACTGTTTTTT. Translating gives CASSQDRSVNEKLFF.

The rearrangement links TRBV29-1 to TRBJ2-1; no clear D gene. Germline lookup yields CDR1 SQVTM and CDR2 ANQGSEA. The length of the CDR3 is 13 residues. V dropped 3 bases and J dropped 0 bases, with 6 bases sitting between them. As DNA, the CDR3 is TGCAGCGTTGACCCAGGCTCCTACAATGAGCAGTTCTTC. As protein: CSVDPGSYNEQFF.

J is TRBJ1-3 and V is TRBV10-3, with TRBD1 as a possible D gene (5 bases). The CDR3 runs to 14 residues. V shed 7 bases and J shed 0 bases, with 10 bases lying between them. Germline CDR1 is ENHRY and CDR2 is SYGVKD. This chain's CDR3 is CAITPQGSGNTIYF. Written as DNA, the CDR3 is TGTGCCATCACACCCCAGGGCTCTGGAAACACCATATATTTT.

The chain recombines TRBV2 with TRBJ1-4; D unresolved. Deletions cut 6 bases from V and 7 bases from J, with 9 bases between. The germline V gene encodes CDR1 SNHLY and CDR2 FYNNEI. This CDR3 is 12 amino acids long. CDR3 DNA sequence: TGTGCCAGCAGAATAGTGGTTGAAAAACTGTTTTTT. This codes for CASRIVVEKLFF.

The rearrangement joins TRBV4-2 to TRBJ2-3; D gene unclear. The germline V gene has CDR1 LGHNA and CDR2 YNFKEQ. This CDR3 region has 13 residues. The germline V and J ends were trimmed by 0 bases and 6 bases, with 7 bases remaining between them. The CDR3 region has the DNA TGTGCCAGCAGCCAAGATCGACCTGATACGCAGTATTTT. Translation: CASSQDRPDTQYF.

The rearrangement joins TRBV28 to TRBJ2-5, with D unresolved. This CDR3 contains 11 residues. Germline CDR1 is MDHEN and CDR2 is SYDVKM. V dropped 5 bases and J dropped 10 bases, with 11 bases sitting between them. The CDR3 DNA follows: TGTGCCAGCAGTACCTCTACGTACCAGTACTTC. Its translation: CASSTSTYQYF.

The rearrangement uses TRBV11-3 and TRBJ2-2; TRBD1 aligns across 8 bases. With V trimmed by 2 bases and J by 4 bases, 0 bases remained unmatched. Germline values: CDR1 SGHNT, CDR2 YENEEA. The length of the CDR3 is 14 residues. The CDR3, as DNA: TGTGCCAGCAGCTTAACAGGGGGCACCGGGGAGCTGTTTTTT. Translating gives CASSLTGGTGELFF.

This clone was seen a few times. The chain has TRBV3-1 (or the pseudogene TRBV3-2) and TRBJ2-5; 11 nucleotides match TRBD2. The CDR3 is made up of 20 amino acids. CDR1 and CDR2 (germline): LGHDT, YNNKEL (reference sequence). With V trimmed by 0 bases and J by 1 base, 13 bases remained unmatched. The CDR3: CASSQDVVVGSGGAQETQYF. The CDR3 DNA is TGTGCCAGCAGCCAAGATGTAGTTGTTGGTAGCGGGGGGGCCCAAGAGACCCAGTACTTC.

The J gene is TRBJ2-7, the V gene TRBV10-1; TRBD2 might be the D (6 bases). The CDR3 spans 15 residues. Germline lookup yields CDR1 WNHNN and CDR2 SYGVQD (reference sequence). V dropped 6 bases and J dropped 2 bases, with 17 bases sitting between them. CDR3 DNA: TGCGCCAGCAGAGACCCCCGGGGGACCCCCTACGAGCAGTACTTC. Translated: CASRDPRGTPYEQYF.

This clone has a handful of counts. The chain links TRBV2 to TRBJ2-6, with a weak D call TRBD1 (6 bases). With 1 base removed from V and 2 bases from J, the gap between germline ends came to 9 bases. Looked up from germline, CDR1 is SNHLY and CDR2 is FYNNEI. The CDR3 runs 16 residues. This chain's CDR3 is CASSEVEGAGANVLTF. The CDR3 coding sequence is TGTGCCAGCAGTGAAGTAGAGGGGGCTGGGGCCAACGTCCTGACTTTC.

This chain links TRBV15 with TRBJ2-1; possible D gene TRBD1, 5 bases. The CDR3 totals 15 residues. Germline V gene lookup returns CDR1 LNHNV and CDR2 YYDKDF (reference sequence). Trimming left V 8 bases short and J 5 bases short, with 19 bases between. CDR3 loop: CATSHNRQGNNEQFF. CDR3 sequence (DNA): TGTGCCACCTCCCATAACCGGCAGGGTAACAATGAGCAGTTCTTC. The full variable domain, in which reference TRBV15 and TRBJ2-1 provide the parts outside the CDR3, is DAMVIQNPRYQVTQFGKPVTLSCSQTLNHNVMYWYQQKSSQAPKLLFHYYDKDFNNEADTPDNFQSRRPNTSFCFLDIRSPGLGDTAMYLCATSHNRQGNNEQFFGPGTRLTVL.

This clone was observed once. V and J are TRBV14 and TRBJ2-1; perhaps TRBD2 as D (6 bases). This CDR3 has 14 residues. Germline V gene sequence: CDR1 SGHDN, CDR2 FVKESK. Trimming took 7 bases from V and 9 from J, leaving 19 bases between them. This CDR3 is CASTLAGLRGEQFF. The CDR3 DNA reads as TGTGCCAGCACCCTCGCGGGGCTCAGAGGTGAGCAGTTCTTC.

The rearrangement joins TRBV19 to TRBJ2-4, with D perhaps TRBD1 or TRBD2 (5 bases each). This CDR3 is built from 12 residues. The ends were cut back, 6 bases at V and 7 bases at J, with 10 bases in the middle. Germline V gene lookup returns CDR1 LNHDA and CDR2 SQIVND (reference sequence). The CDR3 protein is CASRPGTNIQYF. In DNA form, the CDR3 reads TGTGCCAGTAGGCCTGGGACGAACATTCAGTACTTC. The variable domain in full, with the rest retrieved from reference TRBV19 and TRBJ2-4, is DGGITQSPKYLFRKEGQNVTLSCEQNLNHDAMYWYRQDPGQGLRLIYYSQIVNDFQKGDIAEGYSVSREKKESFPLTVTSAQKNPTAFYLCASRPGTNIQYFGAGTRLSVL.

Concerning this clone itself: One end of the junction does not line up with germline, which may come from a read error. V is TRBV10-3 and J is TRBJ1-1; D ambiguous. Germline assignment: CDR1 ENHRY and CDR2 SYGVKD. The CDR3 runs to 11 residues. The CDR3 is CATSEYTEAFF. The CDR3 bases are TGTGCCACCAGTGAGTACACTGAAGCTTTCTTT.

The V gene is TRBV10-3, the J gene TRBJ1-2, with D perhaps TRBD1 (5 bases). The germline V gene has CDR1 ENHRY and CDR2 SYGVKD. The ends were cut back, 4 bases at V and 2 bases at J, with 8 bases in the middle. The CDR3 contains 13 residues. The DNA for the CDR3 is TGTGCCATCAGTGGGCAGGGCAACTATGGCTACACCTTC. Translated: CAISGQGNYGYTF.